This T cell receptor beta chain is from a study of T cells after yellow fever vaccination. TCRdb analysed the 5' RACE reads with MiXCR anew, one entry per CDR3 protein. The sample consists of roughly 94,000 distinct CDR3 sequences, around 9.8% of them appearing once. Germline V gene lookup returns CDR1 MGHRA and CDR2 YSYEKL. This CDR3 region has 14 residues. The source is a man between 18 and 29 years old who received the YFV17D yellow fever vaccine. The starting material was CD8+ T cells not binding an NS4B(214-222) dextramer, sorted from PBMCs, obtained roughly 14 days after the first yellow fever vaccination. The chain links TRBV4-1 to TRBJ2-7, with 7 nucleotides matching TRBD2. Here the CDR3 DNA reads TGCGCCATCAGCCAAGACCAGGGCGGGGGCGAGCAGTACGTC. Its protein is CAISQDQGGGEQYV.